This T cell receptor (beta chain) was retrieved from a study of T cell responses to AZD1222 COVID-19 vaccine. Germline CDR1 DFQATT, CDR2 SNEGSKA (reference sequence). The CDR3 loop spans 10 amino acids. V was clipped by 2 bases and J by 3 bases, with 2 bases between them. Measured with immunoSEQ multiplex PCR; TCRdb has only the in-frame clones, and not every one. The top ten hold 45% to 50% of the sample, which has over 90,000 clones, roughly 91% seen once. The sequences come from peripheral blood, collected on day 0 of AZD1222 vaccination. The sequence came from an adult in good health. The gene calls are TRBV20-1 and TRBJ2-7; the D is unclear. In nucleotides, the CDR3 is TGCAGTGCTAGACTCTACGAGCAGTACTTC. It codes for CSARLYEQYF.